These 31 T cell receptor beta chains share one sample of origin, sequenced in a study of T-cell reconstitution after alpha-beta-depleted transplantation in children. Using unique molecular identifiers, the investigators prepared the TCRbeta library. Each CDR3 protein gets one entry after TCRdb re-called the PCR reads with MiXCR. The sample includes fewer than 550,000 distinct CDR3 sequences, 15% to 20% seen only once; the top ten take approximately 28%. The source was PBMCs, mostly from graft donor cells, collected 360 days after TCRalphabeta/CD19-depleted stem cell transplant. All receptors come from a boy under two years old who had a stem cell transplant for Wiskott-Aldrich syndrome, so the T cells may come from the graft donor.

This clonotype was counted only a few times. The V and J genes are TRBV7-9 and TRBJ2-1; 11 bases align to TRBD2. The trim removed 2 bases at V and 8 bases at J, leaving 11 bases unmatched. Germline lookup yields CDR1 SEHNR and CDR2 FQNEAQ (reference sequence). The CDR3 has 17 amino acids. In DNA, the CDR3 is TGTGCCAGCAGCTTATCCATAGCGGGGGGGCCAAGTGATGAGCAGTTCTTC. This gives the protein CASSLSIAGGPSDEQFF.

This chain uses TRBV6-1 with TRBJ2-3; D might be TRBD1 (5 bases). CDR3 size: 14 residues. Germline CDR1 reads MNHNS; CDR2 reads SASEGT. V lost 6 bases and J lost 2, with 12 bases in between. CDR3 sequence reads: CASSPDRITDTQYF. The CDR3 DNA is TGTGCCAGCAGCCCCGACAGAATCACAGATACGCAGTATTTT.

The chain combines TRBV12-3 or TRBV12-4 with TRBJ1-6, with unresolved D. This CDR3 region has 13 residues. V was pared by 7 bases and J by 6 bases, with 10 bases between. The CDR3 region is CASTLTFNSPLHF. The CDR3 coding sequence is TGTGCCAGCACCCTCACTTTTAATTCACCCCTCCACTTT.

The chain has TRBV30 and TRBJ2-6; D is uncertain. Germline assignment: CDR1 GTSNPN and CDR2 SVGIG (reference sequence). The ends were cut back, 5 bases at V and 4 bases at J, with 15 bases in the middle. CDR3 length equals 15 residues. CDR3 nucleotides: TGTGCCTGGGACTGGAAAGGGAAAGGGGCCAACGTCCTGACTTTC. It encodes CAWDWKGKGANVLTF.

This clonotype was detected a few times. The chain links TRBV7-9 to TRBJ2-7; D may be TRBD2 (6 bases). The germline gives CDR1 SEHNR, CDR2 FQNEAQ (reference sequence). This CDR3 has 15 amino acids. V was pared by 4 bases and J by 3 bases, with 16 bases between. The CDR3 loop is CASSSRRGILYEQYF. The DNA for the CDR3 is TGTGCCAGCAGCTCCCGTCGCGGGATACTCTACGAGCAGTACTTC.

This rearrangement joins TRBV9 to TRBJ2-3; TRBD2 aligns across 11 bases. The CDR3 is 17 residues long. CDR1 and CDR2 (germline): SGDLS, YYNGEE. J gave up 5 bases and V 3 bases, and 11 bases lay outside the gene matches. DNA of the CDR3: TGTGCCAGCAGCGACCCTGTAGCGGGAGGGCGGAAAGATACGCAGTATTTT. This gives the protein CASSDPVAGGRKDTQYF.

This clonotype has only a few counts. The chain recombines TRBV2 with TRBJ2-2; 11 bases agree with TRBD2. Trimming cost V 2 bases and J 4 bases; bases outside gene matches: 0. The CDR3 sequence is 15 residues long. Germline CDR1 and CDR2: SNHLY and FYNNEI. This CDR3 reads CASSELAGGTGELFF. The CDR3 nucleotides read TGTGCCAGCAGTGAACTAGCGGGAGGCACCGGGGAGCTGTTTTTT.

This clonotype was observed a few times. The genes are TRBV5-6 and TRBJ1-2, with D possibly TRBD1 on 6 matching bases. The length of the CDR3 is 15 residues. Germline V gene data show CDR1 as SGHDT and CDR2 as YYEEEE. Trimming shortened V by 3 bases and J by 1 base, and 13 bases separated the two germline ends. The CDR3 DNA sequence: TGTGCCAGCAGCTCGGTGGACAGCTTTAACTATGGCTACACCTTC. Translating it yields CASSSVDSFNYGYTF.

This rearrangement joins TRBV5-1 to TRBJ2-3, with D unresolved. Between the trimmed V and J ends, which lost 4 bases and 0 bases, there was a span of 9 bases. CDR3 size: 14 residues. CDR1 SGHRS and CDR2 YFSETQ come from the germline V gene. In nucleotides, the CDR3 is TGCGCCAGCAGCCCTTCGACCAGCACAGATACGCAGTATTTT. Residues: CASSPSTSTDTQYF.

V gene TRBV5-1 combines with J gene TRBJ2-7; 9 bases map to TRBD1. The CDR3 sequence is 13 residues long. J was trimmed by 0 bases and V by 7 bases; bases with no gene match: 2. CDR1 and CDR2 (germline): SGHRS, YFSETQ. The CDR3 region is CASGTGTSYEQYF. The CDR3 DNA sequence: TGCGCCAGCGGGACAGGGACCTCCTACGAGCAGTACTTC.

The rearrangement joins TRBV5-1 to TRBJ2-7, with a possible D match to TRBD1 (6 bases). Trimming pared 1 base from V and 3 bases from J, leaving 20 bases between. Germline CDR1 SGHRS, CDR2 YFSETQ. CDR3 length: 17 residues. This chain's CDR3 is CASSLQLGTRKVYEQYF. The CDR3 nucleotides read TGCGCCAGCAGCTTGCAACTTGGGACACGCAAGGTCTACGAGCAGTACTTC.

This clonotype was picked up many times. This rearrangement joins TRBV5-1 to TRBJ2-1; D not resolved. CDR1 is SGHRS, CDR2 YFSETQ, per germline. The V end was cut by 1 base, the J end by 4 bases, with 9 bases between. The CDR3 is 14 amino acids. The CDR3 sequence: CASSLTVAYNEQFF. CDR3 DNA sequence: TGCGCCAGCAGCTTGACAGTTGCGTACAATGAGCAGTTCTTC.

V is TRBV28 and J is TRBJ2-3, with D tentatively TRBD1 (6 bases). The germline V gene encodes CDR1 MDHEN and CDR2 SYDVKM. V lost 8 bases and J lost 0, with 12 bases in between. The CDR3 runs to 14 residues. The CDR3 loop reads CASSGQFSTDTQYF. In DNA form, the CDR3 reads TGTGCCAGCTCCGGACAGTTTAGCACAGATACGCAGTATTTT.

This clonotype was picked up a small number of times. V and J are TRBV7-2 and TRBJ2-7; 8 bases match TRBD1. CDR3 length: 13 amino acids. Germline lookup yields CDR1 SGHTA and CDR2 FQGNSA. Trimming removed 3 bases from V and 3 bases from J; junction bases left unmatched: 1. As DNA, the CDR3 is TGTGCCAGCAGCTTTACAGGGGGCTACGAGCAGTACTTC. It specifies CASSFTGGYEQYF. Full variable domain (rest looked up from reference TRBV7-2 and TRBJ2-7): GAGVSQSPSNKVTEKGKDVELRCDPISGHTALYWYRQSLGQGLEFLIYFQGNSAPDKSGLPSDRFSAERTGGSVSTLTIQRTQQEDSAVYLCASSFTGGYEQYFGPGTRLTVT.

The V gene is TRBV12-3 or TRBV12-4, the J gene TRBJ2-1; 11 positions agree with TRBD2. The trim removed 6 bases at V and 2 bases at J, leaving 18 bases unmatched. CDR3 length equals 20 residues. Written as DNA, the CDR3 is TGTGCCAGCAGCCCGAGGATGAGGGATTTAGCGGGGGGGCCCTACAATGAGCAGTTCTTC. Translating gives CASSPRMRDLAGGPYNEQFF.

This chain connects TRBV6-1 to TRBJ2-3; 11 bases map to TRBD2. The CDR3 covers 15 residues. V lost 6 bases to trimming and J lost 4 bases; unmatched junction nucleotides: 6. Germline lookup yields CDR1 MNHNS and CDR2 SASEGT. CDR3 sequence (DNA): TGTGCCAGCAGCGTTAGCGGGGGGGCCGCAGATACGCAGTATTTT. This sequence encodes CASSVSGGAADTQYF.

V gene TRBV12-3 or TRBV12-4 combines with J gene TRBJ2-3; D perhaps matches TRBD2 (6 bases). V was clipped by 3 bases and J by 0 bases, with 10 bases between them. The CDR3 covers 15 residues. This chain's CDR3 is CASSFLSGSTDTQYF. The DNA of the CDR3 is TGTGCCAGCAGTTTCCTTAGCGGTAGCACAGATACGCAGTATTTT.

This clonotype has just a few counts. The chain is built from TRBV20-1 and TRBJ2-7; 11 bases fit TRBD2. Germline CDR1 is DFQATT and CDR2 is SNEGSKA (reference sequence). This CDR3 spans 16 amino acids. The V gene end was trimmed by 1 base and the J gene end by 2 bases; junction bases not matched to a gene: 7. The chain's CDR3 is CSARGEGTSGTYEQYF. In nucleotides, the CDR3 is TGCAGTGCTAGAGGAGAAGGGACTAGCGGAACCTACGAGCAGTACTTC.

The chain recombines TRBV7-8 with TRBJ2-1, with D perhaps TRBD2 (5 bases). This CDR3 region has 14 residues. Germline V CDR1 and CDR2: SGHVS, FQNEAQ. Trimming took off 3 bases at V and 6 bases at J, with 12 bases between the two ends. CDR3 sequence reads: CASSFLAYSNEQFF. The CDR3 DNA is TGTGCCAGCAGCTTTCTAGCATACTCCAATGAGCAGTTCTTC.

This clonotype turned up a few times. This chain connects TRBV19 to TRBJ2-7, with 7 bases fitting TRBD2. V lost 3 bases and J lost 3; bases outside the gene matches: 5. This CDR3 comprises 14 residues. The V gene's germline CDR1 is LNHDA and CDR2 SQIVND (reference sequence). The CDR3, as DNA: TGTGCCAGTAGTATTCGGGAGGAGTTCTACGAGCAGTACTTC. Encoded protein: CASSIREEFYEQYF.

This clonotype has just a few counts. The chain employs TRBV7-6 and TRBJ2-1; no clear D gene. V lost 2 bases, J lost 10 bases, and 15 bases lay in between. In germline, CDR1 is SGHVS, CDR2 FNYEAQ. This CDR3 contains 14 residues. CDR3 region: CASSLFPFTHEQFF. CDR3 nucleotides: TGTGCCAGCAGCTTATTCCCATTTACACACGAGCAGTTCTTC.

This clonotype was seen more than once but under ten times. The chain joins TRBV4-3 to TRBJ2-5, with 10 bases lining up with TRBD2. The CDR3 extends over 14 amino acids. Germline values: CDR1 LGHNA, CDR2 YSLEER. The J segment lost 4 bases and the V segment lost 2 bases, leaving 1 base of the junction unmatched. DNA for the CDR3: TGCGCCAGCAGCCAAAGACTAGCGGGAGAGACCCAGTACTTC. Translating gives CASSQRLAGETQYF.

This chain links TRBV7-9 with TRBJ2-1; the D is unclear. Germline assignment: CDR1 SEHNR and CDR2 FQNEAQ (reference sequence). The V gene lost 5 bases and the J gene lost 5 bases, with 10 bases spanning the gap. The CDR3 covers 13 residues. CDR3 sequence: CASSAHSDNEQFF. The CDR3 DNA follows: TGTGCCAGCAGCGCACACTCGGACAATGAGCAGTTCTTC.

The chain recombines TRBV6-2 or TRBV6-3 with TRBJ2-1; perhaps D is TRBD1 or TRBD2 (5 bases each). CDR1 and CDR2 from the germline V gene are MNHEY and SVGEGT. Trimming removed 2 bases from V and 5 bases from J, with 25 bases in between. The CDR3 loop spans 19 amino acids. The CDR3 DNA reads as TGTGCCAGCAGTTACGACCCGATCCGGGACCGGGTTTTGAACAATGAGCAGTTCTTC. Translating it yields CASSYDPIRDRVLNNEQFF.

This sequence joins TRBV9 and TRBJ2-1; 10 nucleotides agree with TRBD2. From germline, CDR1 is SGDLS and CDR2 YYNGEE. The trim removed 6 bases at V and 1 base at J, leaving 4 bases unmatched. CDR3 length equals 15 residues. This chain's CDR3 is CASTRLAGSYNEQFF. CDR3 sequence (DNA): TGTGCCAGCACAAGACTAGCGGGTTCCTACAATGAGCAGTTCTTC.

This sequence joins TRBV9 and TRBJ1-2; D is ambiguous. There are 13 residues in the CDR3. Trimming stripped 0 bases from V and 8 bases from J, with 11 bases between. The V gene's germline CDR1 is SGDLS and CDR2 YYNGEE. This CDR3 reads CASSVEAVGGYTF. CDR3 nucleotides: TGTGCCAGCAGCGTAGAAGCGGTGGGAGGCTACACCTTC. The full variable domain, with the rest looked up from reference TRBV9 and TRBJ1-2, is DSGVTQTPKHLITATGQRVTLRCSPRSGDLSVYWYQQSLDQGLQFLIQYYNGEERAKGNILERFSAQQFPDLHSELNLSSLELGDSALYFCASSVEAVGGYTFGSGTRLTVV.

There are a few counts of this clonotype. The CDR3 here is CASSRSSGRTDTQYF. CDR3 nucleotides: TGTGCCAGCAGCCGATCTAGCGGCCGCACAGATACGCAGTATTTT. V is TRBV12-3 or TRBV12-4 and J is TRBJ2-3; 7 bases are shared with TRBD2. The CDR3 contains 15 residues. J gave up 1 base and V 6 bases, and 7 bases lay outside the gene matches.

This clonotype has at least ten counts. The V and J genes are TRBV25-1 and TRBJ2-3; no clear D gene. V was pared by 4 bases and J by 0 bases, with 5 bases between. The CDR3 contains 13 residues. Germline V CDR1 and CDR2: MGHDK, SYGVNS. In nucleotides, the CDR3 is TGTGCCAGCAGTGGGTTGAGCACAGATACGCAGTATTTT. It encodes CASSGLSTDTQYF.

The chain recombines TRBV20-1 with TRBJ1-2, with 10 bases fitting TRBD1. The V gene's germline CDR1 is DFQATT and CDR2 SNEGSKA (reference sequence). The CDR3 spans 12 residues. For the CDR3, the DNA is TGCAGGCCCGACAGGGGGCCCTATGGCTACACCTTC. Translated: CRPDRGPYGYTF.

This clonotype was recorded a few times. V gene TRBV12-3 or TRBV12-4 combines with J gene TRBJ1-1; a possible D gene is TRBD1 (5 bases). Trimming cost V 3 bases and J 4 bases, with 9 bases left between them. This CDR3 has 13 residues. In DNA form, the CDR3 reads TGTGCCAGCAGTTTTTGGGGGATCACTGAAGCTTTCTTT. Protein sequence: CASSFWGITEAFF.

The V gene is TRBV12-3 or TRBV12-4, the J gene TRBJ2-1; 15 bases align to TRBD2. The CDR3 loop spans 16 amino acids. The ends lost 7 bases at V and 10 bases at J; junction bases unmatched: 11. CDR3 coding DNA: TGTGCCAGCACTGGGACTAGCGGGGGGCTTGTAGGGGAGCAGTTCTTC. It encodes CASTGTSGGLVGEQFF.